The T cell receptor (beta chain) under discussion was sequenced for a study of shared T cell receptors in the human thymus. Generated by immunoSEQ multiplex PCR, the TCRdb table keeps only in-frame clones and is missing some. Of hundreds of thousands of clones listed, roughly 90% are singletons. CDR1 and CDR2 from the germline V gene are SGHDT and YYEEEE. This CDR3 spans 12 amino acids. Another study also made use of these data, one on human thymus T cells.

The sequenced material came from thymocytes. This receptor was obtained from a boy in the first two years of life with a congenital heart defect. The chain recombines TRBV5-6 with TRBJ2-5; no firm D call. The J call may be incorrect, as the DNA end agrees better with TRBJ2-7. DNA for the CDR3: TGTGCCAGCAGCTTGATTCGTCGCGAGCAGTACTTC. This encodes CASSLIRREQYF.